These T cell receptor beta chains were read from a single sample in a study of CXCR3-negative and CXCR3-positive naive CD8 T cells. TCRdb reprocessed the 5' RACE reads and keeps a single row for each CDR3 protein, giving no DNA. The table gives 150,000 to 170,000 distinct CDR3 sequences; the top ten clones make up 0.45% to 0.55% of it. The sample was naive CXCR3+ CD8+ T cells from blood. The receptor set was obtained from a human donor in good health. Some clones in this sample may be carry-over from other donors' samples. CDR3s include the opening cysteine and the closing phenylalanine or tryptophan.

j_gene	v_gene	CDR3aa
TRBJ2-7	TRBV7-8	CASSSRTRPEQYF
TRBJ1-4	TRBV5-1	CASSWLGTNEKLFF
TRBJ2-3	TRBV7-3	CASSMGGSWTDTQYF
TRBJ2-4	TRBV7-2	CASSLAGGKNIQYF
TRBJ1-2	TRBV5-1	CASSLDSSYGYTF
TRBJ2-7	TRBV7-8	CASSYLAAGSILEQYF
TRBJ2-5	TRBV29-1	CSATGEETQYF
TRBJ2-1	TRBV5-1	CASSPNRDYSFYAEQFF
TRBJ2-7	TRBV7-9	CASTVSAGSYEQYF
TRBJ1-2	TRBV7-6	CASSLGGDSYGYTF
TRBJ2-3	TRBV20-1	CSATRHLSLAGSTDTQYF
TRBJ1-6	TRBV7-9	CASSSGTGSYNSPLHF
TRBJ2-1	TRBV20-1	CSARSLGIVYNEQFF
TRBJ1-4	TRBV5-1	CASSSTGGTLPSEKLFF
TRBJ1-6	TRBV28	CASTPEGSNSPLHF
TRBJ2-1	TRBV6-2/TRBV6-3	CASSFGATIYNEQFF
TRBJ1-6	TRBV7-9	CASSKGPQGTYNSPLHF
TRBJ2-7	TRBV14	CASSQDHPRDSYEQYF
TRBJ2-1	TRBV10-3	CAISTSGHNEQFF
TRBJ2-3	TRBV5-1	CASSLDLFPEEADTQYF
TRBJ1-1	TRBV5-5	CASSLEGLNTEAFF
TRBJ2-1	TRBV9	CASSVNPRLAGGPSDNEQFF
TRBJ2-3	TRBV11-3	CASSLGPKGADTQYF
TRBJ2-7	TRBV7-9	CASMPTGGYEQYF
TRBJ1-1	TRBV7-9	CASSLSFDRNTEAFF
TRBJ2-1	TRBV28	CASSFFRGRRVDEQFF
TRBJ2-2	TRBV28	CASTYTGELFF